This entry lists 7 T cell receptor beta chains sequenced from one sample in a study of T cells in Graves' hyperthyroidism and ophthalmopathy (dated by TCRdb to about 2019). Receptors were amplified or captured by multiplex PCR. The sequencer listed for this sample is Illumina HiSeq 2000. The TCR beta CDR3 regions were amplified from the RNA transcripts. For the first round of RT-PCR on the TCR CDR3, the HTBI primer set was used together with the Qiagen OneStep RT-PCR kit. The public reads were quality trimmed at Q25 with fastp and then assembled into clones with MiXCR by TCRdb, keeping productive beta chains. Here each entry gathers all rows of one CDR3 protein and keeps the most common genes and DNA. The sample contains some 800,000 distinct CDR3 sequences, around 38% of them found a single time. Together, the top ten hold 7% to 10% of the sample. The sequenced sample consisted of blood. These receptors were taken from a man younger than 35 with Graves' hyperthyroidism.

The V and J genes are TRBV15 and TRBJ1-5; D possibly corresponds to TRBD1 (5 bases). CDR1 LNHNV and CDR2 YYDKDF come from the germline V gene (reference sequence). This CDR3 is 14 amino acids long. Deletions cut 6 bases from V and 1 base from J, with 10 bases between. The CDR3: CATRGVFSNQPQHF. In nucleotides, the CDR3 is TGTGCCACCAGGGGGGTATTCAGCAATCAGCCCCAGCATTTT.

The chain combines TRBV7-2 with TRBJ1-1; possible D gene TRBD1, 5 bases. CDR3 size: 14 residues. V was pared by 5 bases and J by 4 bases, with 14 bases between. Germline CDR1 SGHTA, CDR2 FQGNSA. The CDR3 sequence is CASSPPMGLTEAFF. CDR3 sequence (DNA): TGTGCCAGCAGCCCCCCAATGGGGCTCACTGAAGCTTTCTTT.

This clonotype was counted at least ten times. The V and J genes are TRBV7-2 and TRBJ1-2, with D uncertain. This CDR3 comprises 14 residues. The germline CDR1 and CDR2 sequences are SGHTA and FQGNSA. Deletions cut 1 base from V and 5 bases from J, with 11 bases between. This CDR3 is CASSLVGLEYGYTF. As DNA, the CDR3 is TGTGCCAGCAGCTTAGTAGGGCTGGAGTATGGCTACACCTTC.

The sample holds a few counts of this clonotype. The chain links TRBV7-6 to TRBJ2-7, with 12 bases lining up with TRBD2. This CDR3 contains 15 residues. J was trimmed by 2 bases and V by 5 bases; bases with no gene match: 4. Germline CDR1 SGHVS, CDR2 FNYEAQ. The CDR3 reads CASSPSGRAPYEQYF. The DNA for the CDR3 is TGTGCCAGCAGCCCTAGCGGGAGGGCTCCCTACGAGCAGTACTTC.

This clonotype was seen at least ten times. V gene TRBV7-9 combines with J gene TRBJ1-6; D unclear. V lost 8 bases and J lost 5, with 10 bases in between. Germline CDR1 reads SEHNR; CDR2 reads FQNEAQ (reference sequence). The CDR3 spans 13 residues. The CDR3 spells CASGFQNNSPLHF. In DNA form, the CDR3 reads TGTGCCAGCGGATTTCAGAATAATTCACCCCTCCACTTT.

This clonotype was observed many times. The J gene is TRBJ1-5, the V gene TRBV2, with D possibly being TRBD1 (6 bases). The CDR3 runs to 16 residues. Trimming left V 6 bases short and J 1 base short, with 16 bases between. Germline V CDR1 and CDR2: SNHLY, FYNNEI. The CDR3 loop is CASSVEYRESNQPQHF. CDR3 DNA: TGTGCCAGCAGCGTTGAGTACAGGGAGAGCAATCAGCCCCAGCATTTT.

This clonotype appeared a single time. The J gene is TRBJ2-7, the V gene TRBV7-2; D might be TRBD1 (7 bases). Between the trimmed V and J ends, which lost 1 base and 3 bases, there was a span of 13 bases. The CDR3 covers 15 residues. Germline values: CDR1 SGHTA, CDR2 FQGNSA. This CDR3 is CASSLVGGGDYEQYF. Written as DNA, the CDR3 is TGTGCCAGCAGCTTAGTAGGGGGCGGGGACTACGAGCAGTACTTC.